The T cell receptor (beta chain) under discussion was sequenced for a study of blood T cell repertoires in COVID-19. Looking at the study overall: Donors in the United States, Italy and Spain gave samples during acute or convalescent COVID-19. The cDNA or gDNA used as material had been derived from T cells, B-cell-depleted T cells, or PBMCs.

In this sample, this clone turned up a few times. Per the original data handling: Estimates of nucleated cell counts were drawn from the amplification of reference gene primers. Clones were read by immunoSEQ multiplex PCR, and TCRdb kept only the in-frame ones, dropping some. V and J calls and clone size are as listed in that table; D and trimming were resolved from the DNA. Of under 250,000 clones listed, around 88% were seen once; the top ten hold 8.5% to 10%. The sequenced material came from peripheral blood. The clonotype was recovered from a man in his forties with active or convalescent COVID-19.

The CDR3 DNA follows: TGTGCCGCTGGTCGGGAGCAGATAAACACCGGGGAGCTGTTTTTT. It is translated as CAAGREQINTGELFF. The rearrangement uses TRBV27 and TRBJ2-2; a possible D gene is TRBD2 (6 bases). Germline CDR1 is MNHEY and CDR2 is SMNVEV (reference sequence). V dropped 11 bases and J dropped 2 bases, with 18 bases sitting between them. The CDR3 has 15 residues.